What follows are 21 T cell receptor beta chains derived from one specimen sequenced in a study of T-cell reconstitution after alpha-beta-depleted transplantation in children (TCRdb year 2016). The treatment or condition label on this specimen signifies: allogeneic hematopoietic cell transplantation with graft depleted of TCRalphabeta T cells and CD19 B cells. Library method: PCR. Sequenced on an Illumina HiSeq 2500. To normalize quantification of the TCRbeta repertoire, the TCR libraries were built with molecular barcoding that relied on unique molecular identifiers. In-frame beta chains were kept once TCRdb had trimmed the public reads at Q25 with fastp and called clones with MiXCR. Here each entry gathers all rows of one CDR3 protein and keeps the most common genes and DNA. The sample table lists 700,000 to 950,000 distinct CDR3 sequences, 15% to 20% of them with a count of one. The ten largest clones take up approximately 4.5% of the sample.

Sequenced here: PBMCs, mostly from graft donor cells, sampled 360 days after TCRalphabeta/CD19-depleted stem cell transplant. These receptors were collected from a male patient younger than 18 who had a stem cell transplant for acute lymphoblastic leukemia, so the T cells may come from the graft donor.

The V call is TRBV5-6, the J call TRBJ1-2; TRBD1 matches 8 bases. The V gene end was trimmed by 0 bases and the J gene end by 4 bases; junction bases not matched to a gene: 5. Germline V CDR1 and CDR2: SGHDT, YYEEEE. This CDR3 region has 15 residues. CDR3 sequence: CASSLGQGASYGYTF. CDR3 bases: TGTGCCAGCAGCTTGGGGCAGGGGGCTAGCTATGGCTACACCTTC.

This clonotype was seen only a few times. The genes are TRBV9 and TRBJ2-7; D is tentatively TRBD1 or TRBD2 (5 bases each). CDR3 length equals 15 residues. Per germline, CDR1 SGDLS and CDR2 YYNGEE. V gave up 0 bases and J gave up 4 bases, with 14 bases separating them. In DNA form, the CDR3 reads TGTGCCAGCAGCGTAGGGGACCATGGGGGTTACGAGCAGTACTTC. It translates to CASSVGDHGGYEQYF.

This clonotype was seen only a few times. The chain links TRBV5-6 to TRBJ2-7; D assignment may be TRBD1 or TRBD2 (5 bases each). V shed 2 bases and J shed 0 bases, with 12 bases lying between them. CDR3 size: 15 residues. Germline V gives CDR1 SGHDT, CDR2 YYEEEE. In nucleotides, the CDR3 is TGTGCCAGCAGCTTCCGCCCAGGGAGCTCCTACGAGCAGTACTTC. Protein product: CASSFRPGSSYEQYF.

The chain carries TRBV10-3 and TRBJ2-2, with D maybe TRBD1 (5 bases). V lost 2 bases, J lost 6 bases, and 10 bases lay in between. From germline, CDR1 is ENHRY and CDR2 SYGVKD. The CDR3 length is 14 residues. CDR3: CAISEQAGSGELFF. The CDR3, as DNA: TGTGCCATCAGTGAGCAAGCAGGGTCCGGGGAGCTGTTTTTT.

Note on this clonotype: A read error is possible here, since a much larger clone lies one base away. CDR3 amino acids: CATSGRENTEAFF. The CDR3 region has the DNA TGTGCCACCAGCGGCAGGGAGAACACTGAAGCTTTCTTT. The rearrangement joins TRBV15 to TRBJ1-1, with D possibly being TRBD1 (5 bases). Between the trimmed V and J ends, which lost 5 bases and 1 base, there was a span of 8 bases. Germline values: CDR1 LNHNV, CDR2 YYDKDF (reference sequence). This CDR3 has 13 residues.

This clonotype turned up a few times. This chain links TRBV29-1 with TRBJ1-2; weak D call: TRBD1 (5 bases). The length of the CDR3 is 12 residues. V lost 3 bases and J lost 4, with 9 bases in between. Per the germline V gene, CDR1 is SQVTM and CDR2 is ANQGSEA. CDR3 bases: TGCAGCGTTGACCGGGGGACCTATGGCTACACCTTC. Protein product: CSVDRGTYGYTF. Full variable domain (remainder filled in from reference TRBV29-1 and TRBJ1-2): SAVISQKPSRDICQRGTSLTIQCQVDSQVTMMFWYRQQPGQSLTLIATANQGSEATYESGFVIDKFPISRPNLTFSTLTVSNMSPEDSSIYLCSVDRGTYGYTFGSGTRLTVV.

This clonotype was observed a few times. This sequence joins TRBV27 and TRBJ2-7; possibly TRBD2 for D (5 bases). The germline gives CDR1 MNHEY, CDR2 SMNVEV (reference sequence). The CDR3 length is 14 residues. V dropped 3 bases and J dropped 0 bases, with 9 bases sitting between them. The CDR3 bases are TGTGCCAGCAGTTTCGGGGTAAGCTCCTACGAGCAGTACTTC. Protein: CASSFGVSSYEQYF.

In its sample, this clonotype was seen a few times. The chain's CDR3 is CASSPSASGEGPYEQYF. CDR3 DNA sequence: TGTGCCAGCAGCCCTAGTGCATCGGGAGAGGGCCCCTACGAGCAGTACTTC. The chain carries TRBV7-6 and TRBJ2-7; D perhaps matches TRBD2 (6 bases). There are 17 residues in the CDR3. Per germline, CDR1 SGHVS and CDR2 FNYEAQ. V lost 5 bases and J 2 bases, leaving 22 bases between the germline ends.

This clonotype occurred a few times. This chain connects TRBV5-1 to TRBJ2-5, with D possibly being TRBD1 (7 bases). Deletions cut 4 bases from V and 5 bases from J, with 27 bases between. Germline V gene sequence: CDR1 SGHRS, CDR2 YFSETQ. There are 18 residues in the CDR3. The CDR3 nucleotides are TGCGCCAGCAGCCGGGGGACAGCGGTTCCTCAGGGGAGGGAGACCCAGTACTTC. It encodes CASSRGTAVPQGRETQYF.

This clonotype was counted ten times or more. The gene calls are TRBV7-9 and TRBJ2-1, with D hard to call. The CDR3 has 12 amino acids. Germline CDR1 and CDR2: SEHNR and FQNEAQ (reference sequence). The V gene lost 8 bases and the J gene lost 5 bases, with 10 bases spanning the gap. The CDR3 coding sequence is TGTGCCAGCGAACCGTTCGACAATGAGCAGTTCTTC. Its translation: CASEPFDNEQFF.

The chain carries TRBV7-8 and TRBJ2-7; 8 bases fit TRBD1. CDR3 size: 15 residues. Germline lookup yields CDR1 SGHVS and CDR2 FQNEAQ. V lost 5 bases and J lost 6; bases outside the gene matches: 12. CDR3 loop: CASSAPNSGGSEQYF. CDR3 sequence (DNA): TGTGCCAGCAGCGCCCCCAACTCAGGGGGCAGCGAGCAGTACTTC.

This clonotype occurred many times. The rearrangement links TRBV29-1 to TRBJ2-7, with no clear D. Trimming removed 4 bases from V and 6 bases from J, with 7 bases in between. From germline, CDR1 is SQVTM and CDR2 ANQGSEA. The CDR3 runs to 10 residues. The CDR3 here is CSVGLGEQYF. The CDR3 coding sequence is TGCAGCGTTGGGTTAGGCGAGCAGTACTTC.

This clonotype has a count of ten or more. V gene TRBV12-3 or TRBV12-4 combines with J gene TRBJ2-5; TRBD1 aligns across 9 bases. The J segment lost 4 bases and the V segment lost 2 bases, leaving 8 bases of the junction unmatched. CDR3 length equals 16 residues. The DNA for the CDR3 is TGTGCCAGCAGTTTACCAGGGACAGGGCGCTTAGAGACCCAGTACTTC. It codes for CASSLPGTGRLETQYF.

This clonotype was seen only a few times. V and J are TRBV7-9 and TRBJ2-5; 9 bases are a match to TRBD1. V trimming: 6 bases; J trimming: 2 bases; junction bases outside the gene matches: 10. From germline, CDR1 is SEHNR and CDR2 FQNEAQ (reference sequence). CDR3 length: 16 residues. The chain's CDR3 is CASSRGQGLLQETQYF. DNA for the CDR3: TGTGCCAGCAGTCGTGGACAGGGGCTCTTACAAGAGACCCAGTACTTC.

This clonotype was found a few times. This chain uses TRBV29-1 with TRBJ2-7, with D perhaps matching TRBD1 (6 bases). Germline CDR1 is SQVTM and CDR2 is ANQGSEA. The CDR3 has 12 amino acids. Deletions cut 6 bases from V and 6 bases from J, with 15 bases between. CDR3 protein: CSVHLQGFEQYF. DNA of the CDR3: TGCAGCGTCCATTTACAGGGTTTCGAGCAGTACTTC.

This clonotype was detected only a few times. The rearrangement links TRBV2 to TRBJ2-2; 7 nucleotides align to TRBD1. J was trimmed by 12 bases and V by 6 bases; bases with no gene match: 7. Germline V gives CDR1 SNHLY, CDR2 FYNNEI. There are 12 residues in the CDR3. CDR3 sequence reads: CASREIQGKLFF. The CDR3 nucleotides are TGTGCCAGCAGGGAAATACAGGGGAAGCTGTTTTTT.

This clonotype was detected only a few times. The DNA for the CDR3 is TGTGCCAGCAGTACCACACCGAATGAGCAGTTCTTC. It is translated as CASSTTPNEQFF. This chain links TRBV12-3 or TRBV12-4 with TRBJ2-1, with unresolved D. Trimming removed 5 bases at V and 7 bases at J, with 9 bases between. CDR3 length: 12 amino acids.

This clonotype has more than one count but fewer than ten. The CDR3 here is CASSHSLSGNTIYF. CDR3 sequence (DNA): TGTGCCAGCAGCCATTCCCTCTCTGGAAACACCATATATTTT. The V call is TRBV3-1, the J call TRBJ1-3; D is undetermined. V was trimmed by 3 bases and J by 0 bases, leaving 6 bases between them. Germline CDR1 reads LGHDT; CDR2 reads YNNKEL (reference sequence). The CDR3 contains 14 residues.

This clonotype was seen more than once but under ten times. This chain links TRBV12-3 or TRBV12-4 with TRBJ2-3; D call uncertain. The CDR3 loop spans 15 amino acids. Trimming removed 5 bases from V and 0 bases from J, with 12 bases in between. The CDR3 sequence: CASSTYASSTDTQYF. As DNA, the CDR3 is TGTGCCAGCAGTACTTACGCCTCTAGCACAGATACGCAGTATTTT.

The rearrangement uses TRBV5-1 and TRBJ2-2, with TRBD1 matching over 11 bases. Germline loops: CDR1 SGHRS, CDR2 YFSETQ. This CDR3 has 16 amino acids. The junction had 6 bases not matched to a gene; V was cut back by 3 bases and J by 5 bases. The chain's CDR3 is CASSSRTGGRTGELFF. CDR3 sequence (DNA): TGCGCCAGCAGCTCCAGGACAGGGGGCCGGACCGGGGAGCTGTTTTTT.

The V gene is TRBV5-1, the J gene TRBJ2-7; no reliable D call. Germline V gene sequence: CDR1 SGHRS, CDR2 YFSETQ. Trimming removed 4 bases from V and 2 bases from J, with 13 bases in between. The CDR3 has 14 residues. The chain's CDR3 is CASSPSADPYEQYF. In DNA, the CDR3 is TGCGCCAGCAGCCCGTCGGCGGACCCCTACGAGCAGTACTTC. The full variable domain, rest sourced from reference TRBV5-1 and TRBJ2-7, is KAGVTQTPRYLIKTRGQQVTLSCSPISGHRSVSWYQQTPGQGLQFLFEYFSETQRNKGNFPGRFSGRQFSNSRSEMNVSTLELGDSALYLCASSPSADPYEQYFGPGTRLTVT.